This T cell receptor (beta chain) appears in the sequencing data of a study of shared clonotypes between healthy human individuals. Looking at the study overall: Donors were a couple of women and a few men aged 18 to 49.

The V end was cut by 5 bases, the J end by 6 bases, with 16 bases between. The V gene's germline CDR1 is SEHNR and CDR2 FQNEAQ (reference sequence). The CDR3 is 14 amino acids. Memory CD4+ cells were the fraction left after CD45RA+ naive selection. Clones were sequenced by immunoSEQ multiplex PCR, and TCRdb holds only the in-frame ones, with some missing. The table shows about 980,000 clones, with more than 75% occurring only once. The sequencing input was memory CD4+ T cells sorted from blood. Subset in this sample: CD45RA-negative fraction. The receptor's source is a man between 18 and 35 years old in good health. V is TRBV7-9 and J is TRBJ1-2; D unresolved. The CDR3 protein is CASSPEGWYDGYTF. CDR3 bases: TGTGCCAGCAGCCCGGAAGGGTGGTACGATGGCTACACCTTC.